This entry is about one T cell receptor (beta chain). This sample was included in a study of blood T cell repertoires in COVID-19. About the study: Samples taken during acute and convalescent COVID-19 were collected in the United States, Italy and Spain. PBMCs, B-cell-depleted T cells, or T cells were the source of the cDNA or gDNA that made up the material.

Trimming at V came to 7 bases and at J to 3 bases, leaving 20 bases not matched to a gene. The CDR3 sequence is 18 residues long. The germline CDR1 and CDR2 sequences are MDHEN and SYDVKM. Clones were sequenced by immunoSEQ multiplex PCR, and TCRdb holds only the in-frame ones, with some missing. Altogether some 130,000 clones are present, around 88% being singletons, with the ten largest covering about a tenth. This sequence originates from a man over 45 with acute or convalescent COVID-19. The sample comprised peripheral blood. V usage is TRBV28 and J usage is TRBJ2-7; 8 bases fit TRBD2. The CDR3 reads CASTHHRRAGVLSYEQYF. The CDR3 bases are TGTGCCAGCACCCACCACCGTCGAGCGGGAGTATTAAGCTACGAGCAGTACTTC.